Below, 5 T cell receptor beta chains from the same sample are listed, as sequenced in a study of graft-versus-host responses after intestinal transplantation. Using immunoSEQ multiplex PCR, the repertoire was profiled, and TCRdb retains in-frame clones only, with some absent. The sample yields 75,000 to 95,000 clones, approximately 94% seen once. No antigen is known for these receptors. Material: unstimulated CD8+ T cells sorted from spleen or lymph node cells, obtained before intestinal transplant. The receptors come from a human donor who received an intestinal transplant.

The chain uses TRBV7-9 and TRBJ2-1, with 8 bases that match TRBD2. The V segment lost 0 bases and the J segment 10 bases; nucleotides outside the gene matches: 8. The CDR3 runs 15 residues. Germline V gene sequence: CDR1 SEHNR, CDR2 FQNEAQ (reference sequence). CDR3 sequence: CASSLASAGEKEQFF. CDR3 in DNA: TGTGCCAGCAGCTTAGCCTCAGCGGGGGAGAAGGAGCAGTTCTTC. Drawing the rest from reference TRBV7-9 and TRBJ2-1, the complete variable domain is DTGVSQNPRHKITKRGQNVTFRCDPISEHNRLYWYRQTLGQGPEFLTYFQNEAQLEKSRLLSDRFSAERPKGSFSTLEIQRTEQGDSAMYLCASSLASAGEKEQFFGPGTRLTVL.

V usage is TRBV11-3 and J usage is TRBJ2-3, with 9 nucleotides matching TRBD1. Germline trimming cut 2 bases from V and 5 bases from J; bases unmatched to any gene: 11. There are 17 residues in the CDR3. CDR1 and CDR2 (germline): SGHNT, YENEEA. The CDR3 DNA is TGTGCCAGCAGCTTATCTATTGGGACAGGGTCTTTAGATACGCAGTATTTT. It is translated as CASSLSIGTGSLDTQYF.

This clone was detected only once. The CDR3 region is CATSTTGGVMNTEAFF. The CDR3 coding sequence is TGTGCCACCAGCACGACAGGGGGCGTAATGAACACTGAAGCTTTCTTT. The chain has TRBV15 and TRBJ1-1; 10 bases map to TRBD1. Per germline, CDR1 LNHNV and CDR2 YYDKDF (reference sequence). This CDR3 comprises 16 residues. Germline trimming cut 4 bases from V and 0 bases from J; bases unmatched to any gene: 5.

The V gene is TRBV27, the J gene TRBJ1-2; 7 nucleotides align to TRBD1. The CDR3 has 14 residues. V shed 6 bases and J 6 bases; nucleotides not matched to a gene: 10. Germline CDR1 reads MNHEY; CDR2 reads SMNVEV (reference sequence). CDR3 amino acids: CASSPQGGGNGYTF. The CDR3, as DNA: TGTGCCAGCAGCCCCCAAGGGGGCGGGAATGGCTACACCTTC.

The chain couples TRBV29-1 to TRBJ1-2; the D is unclear. There are 12 residues in the CDR3. Germline-derived CDR1 and CDR2 are SQVTM and ANQGSEA. With 0 bases removed from V and 3 bases from J, the gap between germline ends came to 5 bases. Here the CDR3 reads CSVEDRYYGYTF. The CDR3 nucleotides read TGCAGCGTTGAAGACAGGTACTATGGCTACACCTTC.